This paragraph covers one T cell receptor (beta chain) sequence. The CDR3 contains 17 residues. Trimming removed 3 bases from V and 0 bases from J, with 15 bases in between. CDR1 is SGHVS, CDR2 FNYEAQ, per germline. The source of the sample is a study of blood T cell repertoires in COVID-19. Turning to the study itself: Samples representing acute and convalescent COVID-19 were sourced from the United States, Italy and Spain.

Generated by immunoSEQ multiplex PCR, the TCRdb table keeps only in-frame clones and is missing some. The repertoire holds about 230,000 clones, with about 79% as singletons. J is TRBJ2-1 and V is TRBV7-6, with D possibly TRBD2 on 6 matching bases. Sample: peripheral blood. The receptor's source is a man between 40 and 49 years old who had recovered from COVID-19. The CDR3 is CASSFIAELSSYNEQFF. The CDR3 region has the DNA TGTGCCAGCAGCTTTATAGCGGAGTTGAGCTCCTACAATGAGCAGTTCTTC.